These T cell receptor beta chains were read from a single sample in a study of blood T cell repertoires in COVID-19. The protocol was immunoSEQ multiplex PCR, while the TCRdb copy is restricted to in-frame clones and leaves out a portion. The sample carries roughly 20,000 clones, roughly 87% recorded once. Sequenced sample: peripheral blood. These receptors were collected from a human donor with active COVID-19. The donor label of this sample is uncertain. Both conserved end residues are part of each CDR3. D genes are given only for firm matches. The size of a clone is reported for some rows only, either as once, few or many, or as a class for expanded clones.

size	V	D	J	DNA	CDR3
once	TRBV9	.	TRBJ1-1	TGTGCCAGCAGCGTAGGCGGGGGCGGGGGCACTGAAGCTTTCTTT	CASSVGGGGGTEAFF
.	TRBV7-8	.	TRBJ2-7	TGTGCCAGCAGCTTACTTGCGGGCCACTACGAGCAGTACTTC	CASSLLAGHYEQYF
.	TRBV5-1	TRBD2	TRBJ2-7	TGCGCCAGCAGCTGGACCGGGACTAGGATCTACGAGCAGTACTTC	CASSWTGTRIYEQYF
.	TRBV5-4	TRBD2	TRBJ2-3	TGTGCCAGCTCCGTAGCGGGAGTAACAGATACGCAGTATTTT	CASSVAGVTDTQYF
once	TRBV14	.	TRBJ1-5	TGTGCCAGCAGCCAGGCTTTCGGGCAGCCCCAGCATTTT	CASSQAFGQPQHF
.	TRBV6-5	TRBD1	TRBJ1-3	TGTGCCAGCAAAAGGGAACAGGGGAGTGGAAACACCATATATTTT	CASKREQGSGNTIYF
.	TRBV5-1	.	TRBJ1-4	TGCGCCAGCAGCGTCCAGGCAACTAATGAAAAACTGTTTTTT	CASSVQATNEKLFF
once	TRBV7-3	TRBD2	TRBJ2-3	TGTGCCAGCAGTTCCGGGACTAGCGGGAGTGGAGCAGATACGCAGTATTTT	CASSSGTSGSGADTQYF
.	TRBV2	TRBD1	TRBJ1-3	TGTGCCAGCAGTCGACTCAGAGGGGGCGCCGGAGGAAACACCATATATTTT	CASSRLRGGAGGNTIYF
.	TRBV11-2	.	TRBJ2-5	TGTGCCAGCAGTCCCAGTTGGGGCAGGACCCAAGAGACCCAGTACTTC	CASSPSWGRTQETQYF
.	TRBV19	TRBD1	TRBJ1-3	TGTGCCAGTAGGGAGGGGGCGTCTGGAAACACCATATATTTT	CASREGASGNTIYF
few	TRBV2	.	TRBJ2-7	TGTGCCAGCAGTGTTGGCAGAACCTACGAGCAGTACTTC	CASSVGRTYEQYF
.	TRBV4-1	.	TRBJ1-4	TGCGCCAGCAGCCAAGATCTCCGGCAGGGTGGGGAAAAACTGTTTTTT	CASSQDLRQGGEKLFF
.	TRBV5-1	.	TRBJ2-2	TGCGCCAGCAGCCGCACAGACACCGGGGAGCTGTTTTTT	CASSRTDTGELFF
.	TRBV29-1	.	TRBJ2-2	TGCAGCGTAGCCGGAAGAGGGGACACGAGCGGGGAGCTGTTTTTT	CSVAGRGDTSGELFF
.	TRBV4-3	TRBD1	TRBJ1-1	TGCGCCAGCAGCAACCGGGGACAGGCTAACACTGAAGCTTTCTTT	CASSNRGQANTEAFF
.	TRBV4-3	.	TRBJ2-7	TGCGCCAGCAGCCAAGAACGTGAAGGACTAATGGCAGTCGAGCAGTACTTC	CASSQEREGLMAVEQYF
.	TRBV7-9	.	TRBJ2-7	TGTGCCAGCAGCTCGATAGCCGTAGACCCTACTCGGCAGTACTTC	CASSSIAVDPTRQYF
.	TRBV4-3	TRBD2	TRBJ2-5	TGCGCCAGCAGCCAACTAGCGGGAGGAGGGCAAGAGACCCAGTACTTC	CASSQLAGGGQETQYF
.	TRBV5-1	.	TRBJ1-6	TGCGCCAGCAGCAGCGGGACACCATATAATTCACCCCTCCACTTT	CASSSGTPYNSPLHF
few	TRBV6-5	.	TRBJ1-5	TGTGCCAGCACCGGAACGCAGGGTTTACAGCCCCAGCATTTT	CASTGTQGLQPQHF
.	TRBV7-9	.	TRBJ1-4	TGTGCCAGCAGCTACGGGTCCACTAATGAAAAACTGTTTTTT	CASSYGSTNEKLFF
once	TRBV7-2	TRBD1	TRBJ1-5	TGTGCCAGCAGCTTCATAGGGGACAGGGCTCAGCCCCAGCATTTT	CASSFIGDRAQPQHF
.	TRBV29-1	TRBD2	TRBJ2-3	TGCAGCGTTGAGACTAGCGGGAGCACAGATACGCAGTATTTT	CSVETSGSTDTQYF
.	TRBV7-2	TRBD1	TRBJ1-4	TGTGCCAGCAGCCCAGGGGGGCGAGGTACTAATGAAAAACTGTTTTTT	CASSPGGRGTNEKLFF
.	TRBV12-5	.	TRBJ2-1	TGTGCTAGATCTCCCCCGGGATATACAATGAAGCAGTTCTTC	CARSPPGYTMKQFF
.	TRBV25-1	.	TRBJ1-1	TGTGCCAGCAGTGAATCTGGGGGGAGTATCACTGAAGCTTTCTTT	CASSESGGSITEAFF
.	TRBV11-3	.	TRBJ1-6	TGTGCCAGCAGCTTAGGGCGCGGATCACCCCTCCACTTT	CASSLGRGSPLHF
.	TRBV10-3	TRBD1	TRBJ2-5	TGTGCCATCAGTGATTCAGGGGGCGCTGTGGAGACCCAGTACTTC	CAISDSGGAVETQYF
.	TRBV27	.	TRBJ1-2	TGTGCCAGCAGTTTATCGAGCGGAAATGGCTACACCTTC	CASSLSSGNGYTF
.	TRBV6-6	.	TRBJ2-3	TGTGCCAGCACCCGAGGGGCAGGGGTTGGGGATACGCAGTATTTT	CASTRGAGVGDTQYF
.	TRBV19	TRBD1	TRBJ2-7	TGTGCCAGTAGTATACAGGGGGCCAACGAGCAGTACTTC	CASSIQGANEQYF
.	TRBV11-2	TRBD1	TRBJ1-4	TGTGCCAGCAGCTTGGGGACAGTACGAGTTGAAAAACTGTTTTTT	CASSLGTVRVEKLFF
.	TRBV4-2	TRBD1	TRBJ2-1	TGTGCCAGCAGCCAAGATGGGACAGAATACAATGAGCAGTTCTTC	CASSQDGTEYNEQFF
once	TRBV2	TRBD2	TRBJ2-4	TGTGCCAGCCGGACTAGCGGGCGAAAAAACATTCAGTACTTC	CASRTSGRKNIQYF
.	TRBV28	TRBD1	TRBJ1-2	TGTGCCAGCAGTCCCGGGACAGGGGGGGACTATGGCTACACCTTC	CASSPGTGGDYGYTF
.	TRBV2	.	TRBJ2-7	TGTGCCAGCAGGGCCCTGACAGGTAGCTCCTACGAGCAGTACTTC	CASRALTGSSYEQYF
.	TRBV7-9	TRBD1	TRBJ1-5	TGTGCCAGCAGCTTAGAGGGGGCAAGCAATCAGCCCCAGCATTTT	CASSLEGASNQPQHF
.	TRBV6-5	TRBD2	TRBJ2-3	TGTGCCAGCAGTTACTTCGGCGGGAGCGGGTCAGATACGCAGTATTTT	CASSYFGGSGSDTQYF
.	TRBV6-2/TRBV6-3	.	TRBJ1-5	TGTGCCAGCAGTTTCGAGGCCGGCCCGCCCCAGCATTTT	CASSFEAGPPQHF